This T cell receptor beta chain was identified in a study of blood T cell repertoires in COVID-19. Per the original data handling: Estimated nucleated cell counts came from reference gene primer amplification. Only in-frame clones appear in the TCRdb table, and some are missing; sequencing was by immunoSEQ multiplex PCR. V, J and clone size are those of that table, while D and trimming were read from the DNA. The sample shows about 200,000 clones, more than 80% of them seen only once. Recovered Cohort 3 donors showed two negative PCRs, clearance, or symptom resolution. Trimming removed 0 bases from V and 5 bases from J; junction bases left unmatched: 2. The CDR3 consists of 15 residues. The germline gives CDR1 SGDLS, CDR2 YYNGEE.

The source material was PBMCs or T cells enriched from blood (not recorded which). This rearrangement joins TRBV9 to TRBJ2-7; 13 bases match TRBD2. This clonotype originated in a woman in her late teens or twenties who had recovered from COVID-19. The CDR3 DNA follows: TGTGCCAGCAGCGTAGCCGGGACTAGCGGGGACGAGCAGTACTTC. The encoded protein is CASSVAGTSGDEQYF.